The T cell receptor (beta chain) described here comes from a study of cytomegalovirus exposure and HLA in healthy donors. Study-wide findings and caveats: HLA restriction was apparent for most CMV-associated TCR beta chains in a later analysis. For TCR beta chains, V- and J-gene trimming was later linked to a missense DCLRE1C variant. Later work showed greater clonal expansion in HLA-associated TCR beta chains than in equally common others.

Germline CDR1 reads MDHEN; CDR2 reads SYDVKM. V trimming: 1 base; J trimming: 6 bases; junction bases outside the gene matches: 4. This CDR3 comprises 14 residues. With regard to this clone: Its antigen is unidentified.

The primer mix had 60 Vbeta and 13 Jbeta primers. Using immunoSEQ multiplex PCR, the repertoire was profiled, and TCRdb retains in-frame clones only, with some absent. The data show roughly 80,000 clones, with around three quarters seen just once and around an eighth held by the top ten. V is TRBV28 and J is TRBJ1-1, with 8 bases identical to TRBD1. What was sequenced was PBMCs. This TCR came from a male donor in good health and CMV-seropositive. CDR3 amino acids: CASSLSGGKAEAFF. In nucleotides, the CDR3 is TGTGCCAGCAGTTTATCAGGGGGCAAAGCTGAAGCTTTCTTT.